The 25 T cell receptor beta chains in this list originate from one sample, sequenced in a study of shared clonotypes between healthy human individuals. TCRdb's table, derived via immunoSEQ multiplex PCR, lists solely in-frame clones and lacks some. This sample has 2 million to 2.5 million clones; 85% to 95% occur once, and the top ten carry 1.7%. Naive CD8 cells were CD45RO-negative, positively selected for CCR7, excluding terminally differentiated effector memory CD45RA+ cells. The specimen sequenced was naive CD8+ T cells from PBMCs. These receptors were obtained from a man younger than 35 in good health. Some clones in this sample may be carry-over from other donors' samples.

The V call is TRBV28, the J call TRBJ2-1; a weak D match, TRBD2 (5 bases). The CDR3 loop spans 15 amino acids. V lost 3 bases, J lost 9 bases, and 18 bases lay in between. Germline V gene data show CDR1 as MDHEN and CDR2 as SYDVKM. The CDR3 nucleotides read TGTGCCAGCAGTTTTTATGCTGGGGTTCGGGGTGAGCAGTTCTTC. The encoded protein is CASSFYAGVRGEQFF.

The chain carries TRBV7-3 and TRBJ2-5; D gene ambiguous. CDR3 length equals 13 residues. Germline assignment: CDR1 SGHTA and CDR2 FQGTGA. V gave up 2 bases and J gave up 5 bases, with 9 bases separating them. This chain's CDR3 is CASSLRPLETQYF. The CDR3 coding sequence is TGTGCCAGCAGCTTACGACCCTTGGAGACCCAGTACTTC.

This chain joins TRBV10-3 and TRBJ1-2; D is unresolved. CDR3 length: 12 residues. In germline, CDR1 is ENHRY, CDR2 SYGVKD. The V gene lost 4 bases and the J gene lost 7 bases, with 10 bases spanning the gap. This CDR3 reads CAISAAVSGYTF. DNA of the CDR3: TGTGCCATCAGTGCTGCGGTTTCTGGCTACACCTTC.

The rearrangement uses TRBV4-3 and TRBJ2-3; 12 nucleotides agree with TRBD2. Losses at the gene ends were 0 bases for V and 6 bases for J; bases not matched to a gene: 7. Germline loops: CDR1 LGHNA, CDR2 YSLEER. The CDR3 runs 17 residues. The CDR3 nucleotides are TGCGCCAGCAGCCAAGATTTTGGGACTAGCGGGTGGGATACGCAGTATTTT. This codes for CASSQDFGTSGWDTQYF.

The gene calls are TRBV29-1 and TRBJ2-1, with D uncertain. Trimming left V 7 bases short and J 16 bases short, with 14 bases between. The length of the CDR3 is 9 residues. Germline V gene sequence: CDR1 SQVTM, CDR2 ANQGSEA. The CDR3: CSDGTSTFF. In nucleotides, the CDR3 is TGCAGCGATGGCACGTCAACATTCTTC.

CDR3 sequence: CASSQDYRGLGTEAFF. Here the CDR3 DNA reads TGCGCCAGCAGCCAAGATTATCGGGGGCTGGGGACTGAAGCTTTCTTT. The chain combines TRBV4-1 with TRBJ1-1; TRBD1 is a possible D gene (6 bases). Germline V CDR1 and CDR2: MGHRA, YSYEKL. The length of the CDR3 is 16 residues. Between the trimmed V and J ends, which lost 0 bases and 5 bases, there was a span of 16 bases.

A word on this clone: Its ends do not fully match the called genes, so a read error is possible. The rearrangement uses TRBV4-2 and TRBJ2-2, with D possibly matching TRBD2 (6 bases). Germline lookup yields CDR1 LGHNA and CDR2 YNFKEQ. The CDR3 is 14 residues long. The CDR3: CASSQEARGVEGVF. CDR3 coding DNA: TGTGCCAGCAGCCAAGAGGCTCGTGGGGTGGAGGGAGTTTTT.

CDR3 sequence reads: CASSPRAATGTDTQYF. The CDR3 bases are TGTGCCAGCAGCCCACGGGCGGCTACGGGCACAGATACGCAGTATTTT. The genes are TRBV6-6 and TRBJ2-3, with D hard to call. The CDR3 is 16 residues long. Germline CDR1 MNHNY, CDR2 SVGAGI (reference sequence). V lost 6 bases, J lost 1 base, and 17 bases lay in between.

This clone was seen only a few times. The chain is built from TRBV13 and TRBJ1-2; 8 positions match TRBD1. CDR1 is PRHDT, CDR2 FYEKMQ, per germline (reference sequence). V gave up 8 bases and J gave up 10 bases; unmatched junction bases: 9. This CDR3 contains 12 residues. The CDR3 nucleotides are TGTGCCAGCGCAACAGGGGGATTAGTCTACACCTTC. Translated: CASATGGLVYTF.

The V and J genes are TRBV15 and TRBJ2-1; 8 bases fit TRBD1. This CDR3 has 13 residues. CDR1 LNHNV and CDR2 YYDKDF come from the germline V gene (reference sequence). J gave up 4 bases and V 6 bases, and 2 bases lay outside the gene matches. In DNA, the CDR3 is TGTGCCACCAGGCGGGACAGGTACAATGAGCAGTTCTTC. Translating gives CATRRDRYNEQFF. The full variable domain, rest sourced from reference TRBV15 and TRBJ2-1, is DAMVIQNPRYQVTQFGKPVTLSCSQTLNHNVMYWYQQKSSQAPKLLFHYYDKDFNNEADTPDNFQSRRPNTSFCFLDIRSPGLGDTAMYLCATRRDRYNEQFFGPGTRLTVL.

The genes are TRBV11-1 and TRBJ2-5; a weak D match, TRBD2 (5 bases). CDR1 is SGHAT and CDR2 is FQDESV in the germline V gene (reference sequence). CDR3 length: 14 residues. The germline V and J ends were trimmed by 3 bases and 5 bases, with 13 bases remaining between them. The DNA of the CDR3 is TGTGCCAGCAGCTTCGCGAGGACTTGGGAGACCCAGTACTTC. Its protein is CASSFARTWETQYF.

This chain uses TRBV27 with TRBJ2-5; D not certain. V shed 5 bases and J shed 3 bases, with 19 bases lying between them. CDR1 is MNHEY, CDR2 SMNVEV, per germline (reference sequence). The length of the CDR3 is 16 residues. The CDR3 region has the DNA TGTGCCAGCAGTCCCCGGACCCCACTAAAGGAAGAGACCCAGTACTTC. As protein: CASSPRTPLKEETQYF.

This chain connects TRBV27 to TRBJ2-7, with 10 bases that match TRBD1. J lost 2 bases, V lost 5 bases, and 12 bases had no gene match. Per the germline V gene, CDR1 is MNHEY and CDR2 is SMNVEV (reference sequence). The CDR3 spans 17 residues. The CDR3 reads CASSTRSTGGIPYEQYF. DNA for the CDR3: TGTGCCAGCAGTACCCGATCGACAGGGGGCATACCCTACGAGCAGTACTTC.

V and J are TRBV5-4 and TRBJ2-3; 12 nucleotides match TRBD2. The V gene's germline CDR1 is SGHNT and CDR2 YYREEE (reference sequence). The V segment lost 5 bases and the J segment 4 bases; nucleotides outside the gene matches: 8. The CDR3 has 16 residues. CDR3 protein: CASREGLAGLPDTQYF. Here the CDR3 DNA reads TGTGCCAGCAGGGAAGGACTAGCGGGACTCCCAGATACGCAGTATTTT.

This clone occurred once. This chain joins TRBV29-1 and TRBJ2-2; possible D gene TRBD2, 6 bases. The germline gives CDR1 SQVTM, CDR2 ANQGSEA. V lost 7 bases, J lost 2 bases, and 17 bases lay in between. The CDR3 totals 15 residues. The chain's CDR3 is CSAQTGTPNTGELFF. The CDR3 nucleotides are TGCAGCGCGCAAACCGGGACTCCCAACACCGGGGAGCTGTTTTTT.

This clone was detected once. This chain links TRBV27 with TRBJ1-1; 7 nucleotides agree with TRBD1. CDR1 is MNHEY, CDR2 SMNVEV, per germline (reference sequence). Trimming removed 4 bases from V and 2 bases from J; junction bases left unmatched: 10. The CDR3 totals 16 residues. CDR3 sequence (DNA): TGTGCCAGCAGTTCTCCGTACCGGGACAGCAACACTGAAGCTTTCTTT. Amino acid sequence: CASSSPYRDSNTEAFF.

V usage is TRBV11-2 and J usage is TRBJ2-7, with 8 bases identical to TRBD1. J lost 0 bases, V lost 5 bases, and 9 bases had no gene match. Germline V gene sequence: CDR1 SGHAT, CDR2 FQNNGV. The CDR3 covers 16 residues. CDR3 region: CASSIGQGHYSYEQYF. Here the CDR3 DNA reads TGTGCCAGCAGCATTGGACAGGGACACTACTCCTACGAGCAGTACTTC.

The chain couples TRBV27 to TRBJ2-7, with 7 nucleotides matching TRBD1. V shed 3 bases and J 5 bases; nucleotides not matched to a gene: 13. Germline CDR1 is MNHEY and CDR2 is SMNVEV (reference sequence). CDR3 length: 16 residues. CDR3 DNA sequence: TGTGCCAGCAGTTTCTCTCAGGGGGTCCTCCGGAACGAGCAGTACTTC. It translates to CASSFSQGVLRNEQYF.

The chain uses TRBV19 and TRBJ1-4; tentative D call: TRBD1 (5 bases). Germline CDR1 and CDR2: LNHDA and SQIVND (reference sequence). This CDR3 comprises 15 residues. Trimming left V 4 bases short and J 2 bases short, with 11 bases between. CDR3: CASSTLRQTNEKLFF. CDR3 coding DNA: TGTGCCAGTAGTACCCTTCGACAGACTAATGAAAAACTGTTTTTT.

The chain has TRBV11-2 and TRBJ2-5; 7 positions match TRBD1. The J call may not be correct, given that the DNA end is closer to TRBJ2-7. The CDR3 extends over 14 amino acids. Germline assignment: CDR1 SGHAT and CDR2 FQNNGV. CDR3 nucleotide sequence: TGTGCCAGCAGCCCCGGGGACAGCTCCTACGAGCAGTACTTC. Its translation: CASSPGDSSYEQYF.

The chain couples TRBV5-6 to TRBJ2-1; 8 nucleotides line up with TRBD2. V lost 0 bases, J lost 4 bases, and 3 bases stayed unmatched. This CDR3 comprises 15 residues. Germline loops: CDR1 SGHDT, CDR2 YYEEEE. The CDR3 bases are TGTGCCAGCAGCTTGGCCGGCGGGAGGTACAATGAGCAGTTCTTC. Translating it yields CASSLAGGRYNEQFF.

The chain recombines TRBV5-8 with TRBJ1-4; D may be TRBD1 (5 bases). CDR1 SGHTS and CDR2 YDEGEE come from the germline V gene. V dropped 3 bases and J dropped 0 bases, with 9 bases sitting between them. There are 15 residues in the CDR3. As DNA, the CDR3 is TGTGCCAGCAGCTCGGGGGTTGCAACTAATGAAAAACTGTTTTTT. It encodes CASSSGVATNEKLFF.

The chain has TRBV28 and TRBJ1-4; D might be TRBD1 (6 bases). Trimming left V 1 base short and J 4 bases short, with 13 bases between. Germline loops: CDR1 MDHEN, CDR2 SYDVKM. The CDR3 extends over 16 amino acids. The CDR3 bases are TGTGCCAGCAGTTTATATGGGGGGCATAATAATGAAAAACTGTTTTTT. Its translation: CASSLYGGHNNEKLFF.

The rearrangement joins TRBV11-1 to TRBJ2-3, with D perhaps given as TRBD1 or TRBD2 (5 bases each). CDR1 is SGHAT, CDR2 FQDESV, per germline (reference sequence). The CDR3 sequence is 14 residues long. Trimming took 1 base from V and 0 from J, leaving 5 bases between them. The CDR3 nucleotides are TGTGCCAGCAGCTTAGGGGGGAGCACAGATACGCAGTATTTT. Translated, it gives CASSLGGSTDTQYF.

The genes are TRBV5-8 and TRBJ2-1; D is uncertain. The length of the CDR3 is 12 residues. Germline-derived CDR1 and CDR2 are SGHTS and YDEGEE. V lost 0 bases to trimming and J lost 12 bases, with 10 bases between them. The CDR3 loop reads CASSLEPFSQFF. CDR3 coding DNA: TGTGCCAGCAGCTTGGAACCCTTCTCGCAGTTCTTC.